This TCR beta chain was identified in a study of PD-1 blockade in classical Hodgkin lymphoma (dated by TCRdb to 2018 to 2021). About the study as a whole: Nivolumab dosing was 3 mg/kg intravenously every 2 weeks, continuing until either disease progression or unacceptable toxicity. The study used TCR beta sequencing and CyTOF to define a peripheral blood immune signature of response to PD-1 blockade in classical Hodgkin lymphoma.

What this sample's time point label stands for: cycle 1 day 1 (C1D1), immediately before nivolumab initiation. All trial patients had relapsed after autologous stem cell transplantation, with cohorts A, B and C differing in prior brentuximab vedotin exposure. The trial cohort was composed of under 70 patients with relapsed/refractory classical Hodgkin lymphoma, for whom complete response, partial response or progressive disease was recorded as best overall response. Trial patients were treated with single-agent nivolumab in the multi-cohort phase II CheckMate 205 trial. Best overall response was determined by an independent review committee according to the 2007 International Working Group response criteria. PBMCs from the trial were collected at three points: immediately before nivolumab initiation (C1D1), and during therapy at cycle 2 day 1 and cycle 4 day 1. After peripheral blood was drawn into 8 mL Vacutainer Cell Preparation Tubes, PBMCs were isolated by centrifugation and then cryopreserved.

Taken from the germline V gene, the CDR1 and CDR2 loops are MNHNS and SASEGT. The V end loses 1 base and the J end loses 5 bases, and a stretch of 3 bases separates them. CDR3 length: 13 amino acids, cysteine to phenylalanine. The kept DNA is CDR3 alone, 39 bases in frame from the first base. For this clone: Its antigen has not been determined. Base qualities were left out, and no much larger clone turns up one base away.

Broader findings and caveats from the paper: By C4D1, a significant rise was seen in CD4+ TCR diversity but not in CD8+ TCR diversity (p=0.0027 vs p=0.16), and the rise was most apparent among complete responders (p=0.02). Trial patients achieving complete response had baseline diversity similar to newly diagnosed patients, whereas partial responders and progressors had significantly lower diversity. Patients starting nivolumab less than 1 year after ASCT had lower diversity and were excluded from later analyses to avoid confounding by immune reconstitution. Baseline TCR diversity was reported to be lower in newly diagnosed patients than in healthy donors, and even lower in relapsed/refractory patients. The study covered only a single clinical trial cohort, and the causes of the repertoire differences, possibly disease activity or prior therapy, were still not defined.

Genomic DNA was isolated using the Qiagen DNeasy kit from unsorted PBMCs as well as from negatively selected CD4+ and CD8+ fractions. TCR beta CDR3 regions were subjected to amplification by immunoSEQ multiplex PCR with primers that anneal to V and J segments. A synthetic immune receptor repertoire was used to minimize amplification bias, and any remaining bias was removed computationally after sequencing. Concerning the study's data processing: Repertoire diversity was quantified as the Shannon entropy index using custom Python scripts. The unsorted, CD4+ and CD8+ repertoires were each analyzed separately, with the exception of combined analyses, where CD4+ and CD8+ sequences were merged in silico. Clonal expansion was defined as a frequency increase of at least 2-fold after treatment compared with C1D1, and clones undetected at baseline were assigned a pseudocount of 0.5. Clones with 0 or 1 copy at C1D1 were classified as singleton clones, and clones with 2 or more copies were classified as non-singleton clones. By matching protein sequences in sorted samples from the same patient, clones expanded in unsorted samples were annotated as CD4+, CD8+ or unknown. Diversity changes from C1D1 to C4D1 were tested in paired samples using Wilcoxon tests. Imported from immuneACCESS, the table was reduced by TCRdb to in-frame sequences with V and J called. These copies leave out some clones; in studies compared against another copy, an unresolved V gene accounts for under half, and the cause of the remainder is not known. V, J and clone size derive from that table, while D and trimming were established from the DNA sequence. The sample table shows roughly 17,000 clones, and about 80% are seen once. Together, the top ten hold roughly 4.8% of the sample.

The source is a human donor with classical Hodgkin lymphoma. The sample here was peripheral blood mononuclear cells (PBMCs), taken at baseline. The V and J genes are TRBV6-1 and TRBJ1-6; the D gene remains uncertain. In nucleotide form, the sequence is TGTGCCAGCAGTGAAGAGAATAATTCACCCCTCCACTTT. This sequence encodes CASSEENNSPLHF.